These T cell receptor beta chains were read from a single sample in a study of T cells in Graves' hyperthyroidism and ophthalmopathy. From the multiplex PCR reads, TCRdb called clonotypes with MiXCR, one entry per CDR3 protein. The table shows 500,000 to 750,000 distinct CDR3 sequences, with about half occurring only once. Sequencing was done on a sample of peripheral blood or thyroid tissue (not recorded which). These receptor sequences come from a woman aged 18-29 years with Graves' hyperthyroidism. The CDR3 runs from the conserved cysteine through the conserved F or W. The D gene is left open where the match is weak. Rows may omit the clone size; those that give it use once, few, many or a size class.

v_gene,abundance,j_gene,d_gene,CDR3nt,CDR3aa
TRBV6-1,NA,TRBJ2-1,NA,TGTGCCAGCAGGGGATGGGACAATGAGCAGTTCTTC,CASRGWDNEQFF
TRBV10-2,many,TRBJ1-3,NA,TGCGCCAGCAGTGAGTACAGGGGAAACACCATATATTTT,CASSEYRGNTIYF
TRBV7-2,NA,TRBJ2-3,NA,TGTGCCAGCAGCCCCAAACCCTTCTATACGCAGTATTTT,CASSPKPFYTQYF
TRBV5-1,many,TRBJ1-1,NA,TGCGCCAGCAGCTTGGATTGGGCACTGGGGACTGAAGCTTTCTTT,CASSLDWALGTEAFF
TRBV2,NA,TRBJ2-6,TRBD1,TGTGCCAGCACTTTGGACAGGGGTAGTGAGACCAACGTCCTGACTTTC,CASTLDRGSETNVLTF
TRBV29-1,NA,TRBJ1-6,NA,TGCAGCACCCTCCGGCGGAATTCACCCCTCCACTTT,CSTLRRNSPLHF
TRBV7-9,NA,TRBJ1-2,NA,TGTGCCAGCAGCTCTACAGGGCTAAACTATGGCTACACCTTC,CASSSTGLNYGYTF
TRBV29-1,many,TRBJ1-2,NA,TGCAGCGTTGAAGGACAGTATGGCTACACCTTC,CSVEGQYGYTF
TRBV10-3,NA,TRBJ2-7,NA,TGTGCCATCAGGAGGCAGGCGCAGGACGAGCGGTACTTC,CAIRRQAQDERYF
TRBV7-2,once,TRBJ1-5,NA,TGTGCCAGCAGCTCCGAGACTAGCGGGAATCAGCCCCAGCATTTT,CASSSETSGNQPQHF
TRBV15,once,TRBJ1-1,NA,TGTGCCACCTGCCGGGACGCTTTCTTT,CATCRDAFF
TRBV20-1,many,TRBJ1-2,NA,TGCAGTGCTAGTCCGGGGTACTATGGCTACACCTTC,CSASPGYYGYTF
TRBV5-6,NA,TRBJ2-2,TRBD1,TGTGCCAGCAGCTTGGGGCAGGGGGTTCGAACCGGGGAGCTGTTTTTT,CASSLGQGVRTGELFF
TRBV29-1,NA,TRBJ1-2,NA,TGCAGCGTAGCCCTTGGGGGGAGAAGCTATGGCTACACCTTC,CSVALGGRSYGYTF
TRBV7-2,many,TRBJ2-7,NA,TGCGCCAGCAGCTCACTTGACAGCTACGAGCAGTACTTC,CASSSLDSYEQYF
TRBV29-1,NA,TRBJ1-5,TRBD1,TGCAGCGTTGCAGGCAGGGGGAGCCAGCCCCAGCATTTT,CSVAGRGSQPQHF
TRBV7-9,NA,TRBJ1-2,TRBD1,TGTGCCAGCAGCCCCGGGACAGGACCGTCGGAAGGCTACACCTTC,CASSPGTGPSEGYTF
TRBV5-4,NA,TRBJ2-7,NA,TGTGCCAGCAACTTGGCCCGGGAATACGAGCAGTACTTC,CASNLAREYEQYF
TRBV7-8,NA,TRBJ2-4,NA,TGTGCCAGCAGCGTACAGGGTTGGTTAGCCAAAAACATTCAGTACTTC,CASSVQGWLAKNIQYF
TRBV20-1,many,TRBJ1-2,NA,TGCAGTGCCGTGTCGGCGGGAAATGGCTACACCTTC,CSAVSAGNGYTF
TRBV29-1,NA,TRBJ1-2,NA,TGCAGCTTAGGTGGCAGTCGGCCGTATGGCTACACCTTC,CSLGGSRPYGYTF
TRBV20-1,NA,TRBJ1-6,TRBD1,TGCAGTGCTAGTCCTCGACAGGGGGAGAGTTCACCCCTCCACTTT,CSASPRQGESSPLHF
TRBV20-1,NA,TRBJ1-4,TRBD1,TGCAGTGCTACGATCGGGACAGGGTACAATGAAAAACTGTTTTTT,CSATIGTGYNEKLFF
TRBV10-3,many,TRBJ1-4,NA,TGTGCCATCAGTGAGTCTCTTGTAACTAATGAAAAACTGTTTTTT,CAISESLVTNEKLFF
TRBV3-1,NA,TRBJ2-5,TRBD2,TGTGCCAGCAGCCAGGGAGCGGGAGGTGTAAAGACCCAGTACTTC,CASSQGAGGVKTQYF
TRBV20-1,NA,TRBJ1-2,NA,TGCAGTGCTTACACAGGGACATCTGGAAACACCTTC,CSAYTGTSGNTF
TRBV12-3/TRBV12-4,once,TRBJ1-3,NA,TGTGCCAGCAGCATGCTCCTAGCGGGAGGCATCAACACCATATATTTT,CASSMLLAGGINTIYF
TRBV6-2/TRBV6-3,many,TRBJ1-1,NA,TGTGCCAGCAGTAAGCTGGGGGTGGAAGCTTTCTTT,CASSKLGVEAFF
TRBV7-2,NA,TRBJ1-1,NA,TGTGCCAGCAGCTTTGCCGGAGGGGGCACTGAAGCTTTCTTT,CASSFAGGGTEAFF
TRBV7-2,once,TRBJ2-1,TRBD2,TGTGCCAGCAGCTTAGGGCCTGGACTAGCGGGGAGTGAGCAGTTCTTC,CASSLGPGLAGSEQFF
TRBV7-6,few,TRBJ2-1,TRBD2,TGTGCCAGCAGCCCTAGCGGCGGGTCTAAGGTGCAGTTCTTC,CASSPSGGSKVQFF
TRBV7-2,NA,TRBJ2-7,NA,TGTGCCATCAGTTGCCCGTTCGCAGACGAGCAGTACTTC,CAISCPFADEQYF
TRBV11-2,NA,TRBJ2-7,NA,TGTGTCAGCAGCTTGTGGTCAGGAGCCTACGAGCAGTACTTC,CVSSLWSGAYEQYF
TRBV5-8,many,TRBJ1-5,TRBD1,TGTGCCAGCAGCTTGCAGGGGGCCCAGCCCCAGCATTTT,CASSLQGAQPQHF
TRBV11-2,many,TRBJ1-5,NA,TGTGCCAGCAGCTTAGTGGGGGGGGGTCAGCCCCAGCATTTT,CASSLVGGGQPQHF
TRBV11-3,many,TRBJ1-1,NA,TGTGCCAGCAGCTTGGAACCGACGACCACTGAAGCTTTCTTT,CASSLEPTTTEAFF
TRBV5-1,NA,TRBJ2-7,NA,TGCGCCAGCGCAAACGGGGCGTCCTCCTACAATGAGCAGTACTTC,CASANGASSYNEQYF